One T cell receptor (beta chain) is described in this entry. Other DNA sequences in the sample encode the same CDR3. This specimen comes from a study of T cell responses to AZD1222 COVID-19 vaccine. Data came from immunoSEQ multiplex PCR; TCRdb stores just in-frame clones and leaves some out. The sample lists 150,000 to 200,000 clones, roughly nine tenths occurring once. The CDR3 runs to 14 residues. Deletions cut 1 base from V and 1 base from J, with 8 bases between. Germline CDR1 is SEHNR and CDR2 is FQNEAQ (reference sequence). This sequence originates from an adult who received the AZD1222 COVID-19 vaccine. The chain recombines TRBV7-9 with TRBJ2-7; the D gene could be TRBD1 or TRBD2 (5 bases each). The material sequenced was peripheral blood, taken 28 days after the second AZD1222 dose. DNA of the CDR3: TGTGCCAGCAGCTTAGATGGGGGTTCCTACGAGCAGTACTTC. Translated, it gives CASSLDGGSYEQYF.